This T cell receptor (beta chain) was observed in a study of blood T cell repertoires in COVID-19. Methods used by the authors: Estimation of nucleated cell counts was performed using reference gene primer amplification. The data were produced by immunoSEQ multiplex PCR, yet TCRdb's version contains in-frame clones alone and is incomplete. The V and J calls and clone size are taken from that table; D and trimming were inferred from the DNA. The data show over 150,000 clones, almost 85% seen once. The trim removed 6 bases at V and 1 base at J, leaving 7 bases unmatched. The CDR3 is 17 amino acids. CDR1 MNHEY and CDR2 SMNVEV come from the germline V gene (reference sequence).

The receptor's source is a man younger than 35 with active or convalescent COVID-19. Material: peripheral blood. This chain connects TRBV27 to TRBJ1-3; TRBD1 aligns across 12 bases. CDR3 DNA: TGTGCCAGCAGACTCACGGGACAGGGGGCTTCTGGAAACACCATATATTTT. It translates to CASRLTGQGASGNTIYF.